Below, 14 T cell receptor beta chains from the same sample are listed, as sequenced in a study of blood T cell repertoires in COVID-19. Sequencing used immunoSEQ multiplex PCR; TCRdb keeps in-frame clones, though not all of them. This sample has 100,000 or so clones, with 85% to 90% found just once. Specimen: peripheral blood. These receptors all come from a man in his fifties or sixties with active or convalescent COVID-19.

The chain employs TRBV30 and TRBJ2-1; 7 nucleotides agree with TRBD1. The V and J ends lost 4 bases and 7 bases, in that order; junction bases with no gene match: 7. Per germline, CDR1 GTSNPN and CDR2 SVGIG (reference sequence). This CDR3 region has 13 residues. CDR3 coding DNA: TGTGCCTGGACCGAGCAGGGGGTTAATGAGCAGTTCTTC. The encoded protein is CAWTEQGVNEQFF.

The chain recombines TRBV6-5 with TRBJ2-3, with 15 bases fitting TRBD2. The CDR3 extends over 15 amino acids. The germline V gene encodes CDR1 MNHEY and CDR2 SVGAGI. Trimming took 6 bases from V and 6 from J; bases not matched to a gene: 4. The DNA of the CDR3 is TGTGCCAGCAGCTGGACTAGCGGGGGGGTGGATACGCAGTATTTT. It is translated as CASSWTSGGVDTQYF.

The CDR3 nucleotides are TGTGCCAGCAGCCAAGGATTGGCAGGGAAACTATCGAACACCGGGGAGCTGTTTTTT. This encodes CASSQGLAGKLSNTGELFF. V and J are TRBV11-2 and TRBJ2-2; maybe TRBD1 (5 bases). The CDR3 runs 19 residues. Germline CDR1 SGHAT, CDR2 FQNNGV. V gave up 5 bases and J gave up 0 bases, with 22 bases separating them.

V and J are TRBV27 and TRBJ2-5; 13 bases are a match to TRBD2. The CDR3 runs 17 residues. CDR1 and CDR2 (germline): MNHEY, SMNVEV (reference sequence). The junction had 11 bases not matched to a gene; V was cut back by 3 bases and J by 7 bases. This CDR3 reads CASSFPPTSGGPRTQYF. CDR3 DNA: TGTGCCAGCAGTTTCCCGCCGACTAGCGGGGGGCCCCGGACCCAGTACTTC.

This chain uses TRBV12-3 or TRBV12-4 with TRBJ1-1; D remains unclear. The ends were cut back, 5 bases at V and 1 base at J, with 8 bases in the middle. The CDR3 covers 13 residues. The CDR3 loop reads CASSQFSNTEAFF. CDR3 DNA sequence: TGTGCCAGCAGTCAGTTTTCGAACACTGAAGCTTTCTTT.

The rearrangement links TRBV14 to TRBJ1-2; D not certain. V shed 2 bases and J shed 7 bases, with 8 bases lying between them. The CDR3 runs to 12 residues. In germline, CDR1 is SGHDN, CDR2 FVKESK. As DNA, the CDR3 is TGTGCCAGCAGCCAACGGGGATCTGGCTACACCTTC. Its protein product is CASSQRGSGYTF.

The V call is TRBV10-1, the J call TRBJ2-7; 7 positions match TRBD1. This CDR3 spans 14 amino acids. With 6 bases clipped from V and 1 base from J, the junction kept 6 bases outside the gene matches. The germline V gene encodes CDR1 WNHNN and CDR2 SYGVQD (reference sequence). The CDR3 loop is CASRPGQHSYEQYF. For the CDR3, the DNA is TGCGCCAGCAGGCCGGGACAGCATTCCTACGAGCAGTACTTC.

The chain joins TRBV6-5 to TRBJ1-5, with 7 bases lining up with TRBD1. Germline V lookup: CDR1 MNHEY, CDR2 SVGAGI. The length of the CDR3 is 14 residues. The V and J ends lost 5 bases and 6 bases, in that order; junction bases with no gene match: 7. This CDR3 is CASSPQGLGQPQHF. CDR3 nucleotides: TGTGCCAGCAGTCCACAGGGGCTGGGTCAGCCCCAGCATTTT.

The CDR3 is CASSRTGGANTGELFF. CDR3 in DNA: TGTGCCAGCAGCCGGACAGGGGGCGCGAACACCGGGGAGCTGTTTTTT. The V gene is TRBV7-2, the J gene TRBJ2-2; 11 bases line up with TRBD1. The ends lost 5 bases at V and 0 bases at J; junction bases unmatched: 2. The CDR3 has 16 residues. Germline assignment: CDR1 SGHTA and CDR2 FQGNSA.

The chain employs TRBV2 and TRBJ2-5; 13 nucleotides agree with TRBD2. Germline CDR1 is SNHLY and CDR2 is FYNNEI. The CDR3 spans 15 residues. The V segment lost 8 bases and the J segment 7 bases; nucleotides outside the gene matches: 10. For the CDR3, the DNA is TGTGCCAGCGGAACTAGCGGGGGGGCTCCTGGGACCCAGTACTTC. The encoded protein is CASGTSGGAPGTQYF.

The chain joins TRBV27 to TRBJ2-7; possibly TRBD2 for D (6 bases). The V gene lost 2 bases and the J gene lost 0 bases, with 17 bases spanning the gap. The CDR3 is made up of 17 amino acids. Per the germline V gene, CDR1 is MNHEY and CDR2 is SMNVEV (reference sequence). The CDR3 DNA is TGTGCCAGCAGTTTAAGCGTGGGGGGTCTGAGCTCCTACGAGCAGTACTTC. Protein sequence: CASSLSVGGLSSYEQYF.

The chain has TRBV19 and TRBJ1-5; 9 bases are a match to TRBD1. The germline V gene encodes CDR1 LNHDA and CDR2 SQIVND (reference sequence). The junction had 8 bases not matched to a gene; V was cut back by 5 bases and J by 6 bases. CDR3 length equals 15 residues. This CDR3 reads CASSPEQGAVQPQHF. Written as DNA, the CDR3 is TGTGCCAGTAGTCCGGAACAGGGGGCGGTTCAGCCCCAGCATTTT.

This clone came up once. The V call is TRBV7-9, the J call TRBJ1-4, with 7 bases aligning to TRBD1. V was clipped by 3 bases and J by 9 bases; unmatched bases: 7. CDR1 is SEHNR and CDR2 is FQNEAQ in the germline V gene (reference sequence). The CDR3 totals 14 residues. In nucleotides, the CDR3 is TGTGCCAGCAGCTTCGACAGGGAATATCAAAAACTGTTTTTT. It yields the protein CASSFDREYQKLFF.

V usage is TRBV3-1 (or the pseudogene TRBV3-2) and J usage is TRBJ1-1; the D gene is possibly TRBD1 (5 bases). The CDR3 is 13 amino acids. Germline V gene sequence: CDR1 LGHDT, CDR2 YNNKEL (reference sequence). V was clipped by 6 bases and J by 4 bases, with 12 bases between them. Here the CDR3 DNA reads TGTGCCAGCAGTACAGCGGGGGGCACTGAAGCTTTCTTT. It specifies CASSTAGGTEAFF.